Following are 20 T cell receptor beta chains from one sample sequenced in a study of immune evolution from preneoplasia to lung adenocarcinoma. Profiled with immunoSEQ multiplex PCR; TCRdb holds only in-frame clones, not every one. The data contain about 4,000 clones, about 85% of them singletons. Sequenced sample: FFPE minimally invasive lung adenocarcinoma tissue. These receptors were obtained from a donor at least 70 years old with lung adenocarcinoma.

This clone was seen a single time. V gene TRBV6-5 combines with J gene TRBJ1-1; no clear D. Trimming shortened V by 8 bases and J by 5 bases, and 18 bases separated the two germline ends. CDR3 size: 14 residues. Per the germline V gene, CDR1 is MNHEY and CDR2 is SVGAGI. The CDR3 loop is CASLRSGSGTEAFF. DNA for the CDR3: TGTGCCAGCCTGAGGAGTGGGTCGGGGACTGAAGCTTTCTTT.

The chain employs TRBV19 and TRBJ2-1, with D tentatively TRBD1 or TRBD2 (6 bases each). Germline-derived CDR1 and CDR2 are LNHDA and SQIVND (reference sequence). V lost 6 bases and J 4 bases, leaving 13 bases between the germline ends. The CDR3 spans 14 residues. The CDR3 loop is CASSPTGAYNEQFF. The CDR3 DNA follows: TGTGCCAGTAGCCCTACGGGGGCTTACAATGAGCAGTTCTTC. Combining the CDR3 with reference TRBV19 and TRBJ2-1 gives the whole variable domain DGGITQSPKYLFRKEGQNVTLSCEQNLNHDAMYWYRQDPGQGLRLIYYSQIVNDFQKGDIAEGYSVSREKKESFPLTVTSAQKNPTAFYLCASSPTGAYNEQFFGPGTRLTVL.

V usage is TRBV18 and J usage is TRBJ1-3, with D uncertain. This CDR3 has 15 amino acids. The germline V and J ends were trimmed by 1 base and 0 bases, with 7 bases remaining between them. Germline V gene lookup returns CDR1 KGHSH and CDR2 LQKENI. Written as DNA, the CDR3 is TGTGCCAGCTCACCACGGACGGACTCTGGAAACACCATATATTTT. It specifies CASSPRTDSGNTIYF.

The chain combines TRBV18 with TRBJ2-3; 13 positions agree with TRBD2. Germline loops: CDR1 KGHSH, CDR2 LQKENI. There are 18 residues in the CDR3. The V gene end was trimmed by 4 bases and the J gene end by 0 bases; junction bases not matched to a gene: 7. The CDR3, as DNA: TGTGCCAGCTCACTTAACGGACTAGCGGGAGCGAGCACAGATACGCAGTATTTT. This encodes CASSLNGLAGASTDTQYF. The entire variable domain, with the rest obtained from reference TRBV18 and TRBJ2-3, is as follows: NAGVMQNPRHLVRRRGQEARLRCSPMKGHSHVYWYRQLPEEGLKFMVYLQKENIIDESGMPKERFSAEFPKEGPSILRIQQVVRGDSAAYFCASSLNGLAGASTDTQYFGPGTRLTVL.

The chain joins TRBV9 to TRBJ2-6; D uncertain. The CDR3 totals 15 residues. V lost 0 bases to trimming and J lost 0 bases, with 4 bases between them. Germline V CDR1 and CDR2: SGDLS, YYNGEE. The CDR3 DNA follows: TGTGCCAGCAGCGTAGACAGCTCTGGGGCCAACGTCCTGACTTTC. It is translated as CASSVDSSGANVLTF. Together with reference TRBV9 and TRBJ2-6, the CDR3 gives the full variable domain: DSGVTQTPKHLITATGQRVTLRCSPRSGDLSVYWYQQSLDQGLQFLIQYYNGEERAKGNILERFSAQQFPDLHSELNLSSLELGDSALYFCASSVDSSGANVLTFGAGSRLTVL.

This rearrangement joins TRBV30 to TRBJ2-7; 7 bases align to TRBD1. CDR1 is GTSNPN, CDR2 SVGIG, per germline (reference sequence). CDR3 size: 14 residues. J gave up 1 base and V 0 bases, and 3 bases lay outside the gene matches. The CDR3 protein is CAWSVSGGSYEQYF. CDR3 nucleotide sequence: TGTGCCTGGAGTGTGTCAGGGGGTTCCTACGAGCAGTACTTC.

This chain connects TRBV5-6 to TRBJ1-2; maybe TRBD1 (6 bases). V was cut by 2 bases and J by 5 bases, with 10 bases left in between. The CDR3 length is 13 residues. Germline assignment: CDR1 SGHDT and CDR2 YYEEEE. CDR3 in amino acids: CASSLGQQYGYTF. The CDR3 coding sequence is TGTGCCAGCAGCTTAGGACAGCAATATGGCTACACCTTC.

This clone was detected a few times. The V gene is TRBV5-1, the J gene TRBJ2-5; D ambiguous. The CDR3 has 11 residues. The germline V gene encodes CDR1 SGHRS and CDR2 YFSETQ. V lost 2 bases and J 4 bases, leaving 3 bases between the germline ends. CDR3 amino acids: CASSLRETQYF. As DNA, the CDR3 is TGCGCCAGCAGCTTAAGAGAGACCCAGTACTTC.

The chain carries TRBV5-4 and TRBJ2-1; 9 bases fit TRBD2. Trimming took 4 bases from V and 8 from J; bases not matched to a gene: 7. Germline V CDR1 and CDR2: SGHNT, YYREEE (reference sequence). The CDR3 runs 14 residues. The CDR3 nucleotides are TGTGCCAGCAGCATTAGCGGGAGTCGGGATGAGCAGTTCTTC. It yields the protein CASSISGSRDEQFF.

The rearrangement links TRBV5-1 to TRBJ2-7, with 7 bases that match TRBD1. CDR3 length: 13 residues. V was pared by 3 bases and J by 1 base, with 1 base of the junction left unmatched. Germline CDR1 SGHRS, CDR2 YFSETQ. Written as DNA, the CDR3 is TGCGCCAGCAGCTCGGGACAGTCCTACGAGCAGTACTTC. Amino acid sequence: CASSSGQSYEQYF.

The chain carries TRBV2 and TRBJ2-1; D remains unclear. The germline V gene encodes CDR1 SNHLY and CDR2 FYNNEI. Between the trimmed V and J ends, which lost 4 bases and 9 bases, there was a span of 13 bases. The CDR3 runs to 13 residues. The CDR3, as DNA: TGTGCCAGCAGTGTACTGGGATTGGGTGAGCAGTTCTTC. This gives the protein CASSVLGLGEQFF.

This rearrangement joins TRBV5-5 to TRBJ1-4; 8 nucleotides line up with TRBD1. This CDR3 has 14 residues. Germline V gives CDR1 SGHKS, CDR2 YYEKEE (reference sequence). Trimming took 7 bases from V and 6 from J; bases not matched to a gene: 8. CDR3 sequence reads: CASRSPGGDEKLFF. Here the CDR3 DNA reads TGTGCCAGCCGCTCCCCAGGGGGCGATGAAAAACTGTTTTTT.

This chain links TRBV11-2 with TRBJ2-7; perhaps D is TRBD1 or TRBD2 (6 bases each). Germline V gene sequence: CDR1 SGHAT, CDR2 FQNNGV. With 0 bases removed from V and 3 bases from J, the gap between germline ends came to 12 bases. The CDR3 has 15 amino acids. The CDR3 nucleotides are TGTGCCAGCAGCTTAGAAGGGGGGCCGAGCTACGAGCAGTACTTC. This codes for CASSLEGGPSYEQYF. The full variable domain, completed using reference TRBV11-2 and TRBJ2-7, is EAGVAQSPRYKIIEKRQSVAFWCNPISGHATLYWYQQILGQGPKLLIQFQNNGVVDDSQLPKDRFSAERLKGVDSTLKIQPAKLEDSAVYLCASSLEGGPSYEQYFGPGTRLTVT.

The rearrangement uses TRBV28 and TRBJ2-3; D perhaps matches TRBD2 (6 bases). Per the germline V gene, CDR1 is MDHEN and CDR2 is SYDVKM. V lost 5 bases and J lost 2, with 20 bases in between. The CDR3 is made up of 17 amino acids. The CDR3 bases are TGTGCCAGCAGTCCCACGAGCCGCGGGATAGACACAGATACGCAGTATTTT. Translated, it gives CASSPTSRGIDTDTQYF.

This chain connects TRBV29-1 to TRBJ1-2; the match to TRBD1 covers 10 bases. The germline V gene has CDR1 SQVTM and CDR2 ANQGSEA. V trimming: 8 bases; J trimming: 2 bases; junction bases outside the gene matches: 11. The CDR3 has 15 residues. The CDR3 loop is CSTPDSGQGNYGYTF. In nucleotides, the CDR3 is TGCAGCACACCGGATTCGGGACAGGGGAACTATGGCTACACCTTC.

The chain is built from TRBV30 and TRBJ2-7; TRBD1 agrees at 8 bases. The germline V gene encodes CDR1 GTSNPN and CDR2 SVGIG (reference sequence). The V and J ends lost 4 bases and 0 bases, in that order; junction bases with no gene match: 5. The CDR3 runs 14 residues. The CDR3 protein is CAWTRQGYSYEQYF. CDR3 bases: TGTGCCTGGACCAGACAGGGGTACTCCTACGAGCAGTACTTC.

The chain has TRBV28 and TRBJ2-4, with 7 bases lining up with TRBD2. CDR1 and CDR2 from the germline V gene are MDHEN and SYDVKM. The J segment lost 1 base and the V segment lost 6 bases, leaving 3 bases of the junction unmatched. This CDR3 contains 14 residues. The CDR3 loop is CASSLGGAKNIQYF. DNA for the CDR3: TGTGCCAGCAGCCTGGGGGGGGCCAAAAACATTCAGTACTTC.

This CDR3 reads CASSLRGQEVRNNEQFF. The CDR3 region has the DNA TGTGCCAGCAGCTTACGGGGGCAGGAGGTAAGGAACAATGAGCAGTTCTTC. The rearrangement uses TRBV7-8 and TRBJ2-1, with D possibly called TRBD1 or TRBD2 (6 bases each). Germline loops: CDR1 SGHVS, CDR2 FQNEAQ. Between the trimmed V and J ends, which lost 2 bases and 5 bases, there was a span of 19 bases. This CDR3 has 17 amino acids.

The V gene is TRBV7-9, the J gene TRBJ2-7; weak D call: TRBD2 (6 bases). Germline V gives CDR1 SEHNR, CDR2 FQNEAQ (reference sequence). The CDR3 sequence is 15 residues long. The V end was cut by 1 base, the J end by 5 bases, with 15 bases between. DNA of the CDR3: TGTGCCAGCAGCTTAGTGACTAGGACCGCCGACGAGCAGTACTTC. This codes for CASSLVTRTADEQYF.

V gene TRBV4-1 combines with J gene TRBJ2-5; a weak D match, TRBD1 (5 bases). The CDR3 contains 12 residues. Germline loops: CDR1 MGHRA, CDR2 YSYEKL. Trimming removed 4 bases from V and 4 bases from J, with 7 bases in between. The CDR3 DNA sequence: TGCGCCAGCAGCCCGGACATAGAGACCCAGTACTTC. Protein: CASSPDIETQYF.